Detailed here is one T cell receptor (beta chain). Its antigen is unknown. For the second PCR, which ran for 7 to 11 cycles, a sample-barcoded 5' primer and a J-beta primer mix were used. Carrying 12 random nucleotides, a template-switch adaptor labeled each individual cDNA molecule. MiXCR, run by TCRdb on the 5' RACE reads, gives a single entry per CDR3 protein. The data contain about 1,500,000 distinct CDR3 sequences, 42% of them singletons. V gave up 7 bases and J gave up 8 bases; unmatched junction bases: 12. Germline CDR1 reads SQVTM; CDR2 reads ANQGSEA. The CDR3 loop spans 14 amino acids. The sample belongs to a study of blood T cells in healthy people across ages. General study findings and limits: Possibly, changes in expanded clonotypes were confounded because donor CMV status was unknown. Greater diversity and more naive CD4+ cells were seen in long-lived donors than in aged donors. Estimates of total diversity, which came from one million sequenced T cells, were considered to be underestimates.

This sequence was found in a woman aged 18-29 years in good health. This chain joins TRBV29-1 and TRBJ2-3, with TRBD1 matching over 10 bases. The sequenced sample was blood. The CDR3 DNA reads TGCAGCGGGTCGGGGACAGGGGATTGGGGTACGCAGTATTTT. Translation gives CSGSGTGDWGTQYF.